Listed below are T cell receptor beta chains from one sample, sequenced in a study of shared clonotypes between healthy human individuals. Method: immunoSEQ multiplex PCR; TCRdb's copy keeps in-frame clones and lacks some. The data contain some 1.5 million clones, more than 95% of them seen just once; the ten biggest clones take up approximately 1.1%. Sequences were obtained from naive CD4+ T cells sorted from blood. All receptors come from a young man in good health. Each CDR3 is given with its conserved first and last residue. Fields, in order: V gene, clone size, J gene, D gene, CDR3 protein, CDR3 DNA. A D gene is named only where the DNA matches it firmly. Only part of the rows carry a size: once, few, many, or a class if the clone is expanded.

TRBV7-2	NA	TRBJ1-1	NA	CASSIKGGGFANTEAFF	TGTGCCAGCAGTATAAAGGGAGGGGGTTTTGCGAACACTGAAGCTTTCTTT
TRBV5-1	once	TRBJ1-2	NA	CASSPAGISGYGYTF	TGCGCTAGCAGCCCCGCCGGGATATCAGGCTATGGCTACACCTTC
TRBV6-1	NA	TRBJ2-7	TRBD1	CATFDRAPYEQYF	TGTGCCACCTTCGACAGGGCCCCCTACGAGCAGTACTTC
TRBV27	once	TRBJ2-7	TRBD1	CASSSGQVFTYEQYF	TGTGCCAGCAGTTCGGGACAGGTTTTTACCTACGAGCAGTACTTC
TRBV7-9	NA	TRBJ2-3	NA	CASSSSLGAGTDTQYF	TGTGCCAGCAGCTCCTCTTTGGGGGCAGGGACAGATACGCAGTATTTT
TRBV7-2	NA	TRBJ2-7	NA	CASIDDVAYEQYF	TGTGCCAGCATCGATGACGTCGCCTACGAGCAGTACTTC
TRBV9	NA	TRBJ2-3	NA	CASSVGLVRSTDTQYF	TGTGCCAGCAGCGTAGGTCTCGTAAGATCCACAGATACGCAGTATTTT
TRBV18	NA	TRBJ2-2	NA	CASSPPGNTGELFF	TGTGCCAGCTCACCACCGGGCAACACCGGGGAGCTGTTTTTT
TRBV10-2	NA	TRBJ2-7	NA	CASGGRISAYEQYF	TGCGCCAGCGGCGGGCGGATTTCGGCCTACGAGCAGTACTTC
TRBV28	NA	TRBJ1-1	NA	CASSPVARNTEAFF	TGTGCCAGCAGCCCCGTCGCCAGGAACACTGAAGCTTTCTTT
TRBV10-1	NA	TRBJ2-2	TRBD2	CASSPGLAGELFF	TGCGCCAGCAGTCCTGGACTAGCCGGGGAGCTGTTTTTT
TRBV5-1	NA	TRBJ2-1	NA	CASSLFGGDNEQFF	TGCGCCAGCAGCTTGTTCGGGGGAGACAATGAGCAGTTCTTC
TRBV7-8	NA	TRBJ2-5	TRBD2	CASSLGGRQETQYF	TGTGCCAGCAGCCTTGGCGGGAGACAAGAGACCCAGTACTTC
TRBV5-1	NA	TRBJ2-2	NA	CASSFFHNTGELFF	TGCGCCAGCAGCTTTTTCCATAACACCGGGGAGCTGTTTTTT
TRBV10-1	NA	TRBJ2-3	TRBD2	CASSESGTGTDTQYF	TGCGCCAGCAGTGAAAGCGGGACTGGCACAGATACGCAGTATTTT
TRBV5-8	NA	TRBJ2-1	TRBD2	CASSFGLAGVSEQFF	TGTGCCAGCAGCTTTGGACTAGCGGGAGTTAGTGAGCAGTTCTTC
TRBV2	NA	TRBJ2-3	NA	CATDPDRRPLGDTQYF	TGTGCCACCGACCCGGACCGGAGGCCCCTGGGGGATACGCAGTATTTT
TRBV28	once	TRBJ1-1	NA	CASGNTEAFF	TGTGCCAGCGGGAACACTGAAGCTTTCTTT
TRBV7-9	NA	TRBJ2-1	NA	CASSYRDADDEQFF	TGTGCCAGCAGCTACCGGGACGCCGACGATGAGCAGTTCTTC
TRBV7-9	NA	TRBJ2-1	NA	CASSLQGRAVDEQFF	TGTGCCAGCAGCTTACAAGGCCGGGCTGTGGATGAGCAGTTCTTC
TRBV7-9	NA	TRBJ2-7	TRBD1	CASSLRGTGIYEQYF	TGTGCCAGCAGCTTGAGAGGGACAGGGATCTACGAGCAGTACTTC
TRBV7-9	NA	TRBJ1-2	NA	CASSLEGTVGRGYTF	TGTGCCAGCAGCTTAGAAGGGACGGTGGGTAGAGGCTACACCTTC
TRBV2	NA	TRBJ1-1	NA	CASRESAKAFF	TGTGCCAGCAGGGAAAGCGCTAAGGCTTTCTTT
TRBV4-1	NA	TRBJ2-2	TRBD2	CASSRILAGGHTGELFF	TGCGCCAGCAGCCGCATACTAGCGGGAGGTCACACCGGGGAGCTGTTTTTT
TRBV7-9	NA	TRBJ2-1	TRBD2	CASSLNRRTSGINEQFF	TGTGCCAGCAGCTTAAATCGCCGGACTAGCGGAATCAATGAGCAGTTCTTC
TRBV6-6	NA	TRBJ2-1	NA	CASSPLGGTPGNEQFF	TGTGCCAGTTCACCACTGGGAGGCACGCCAGGGAATGAGCAGTTCTTC
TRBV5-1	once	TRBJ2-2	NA	CASSGTGYSSTGELFF	TGCGCCAGCAGCGGTACAGGGTACTCATCCACCGGGGAGCTGTTTTTT
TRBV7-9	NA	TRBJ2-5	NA	CASSLELAAQETQYF	TGTGCCAGCAGCTTAGAATTGGCGGCCCAAGAGACCCAGTACTTC
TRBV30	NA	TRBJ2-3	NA	CAWSESVTQYF	TGTGCCTGGAGTGAATCCGTTACGCAGTATTTT
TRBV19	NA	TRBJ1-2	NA	CASSSLAGEGYGYTF	TGTGCCAGTAGTTCTTTAGCAGGGGAAGGCTATGGCTACACCTTC
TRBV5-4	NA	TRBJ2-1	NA	CASSSTRLDRVKVQFF	TGTGCCAGCAGCTCTACCCGACTAGACCGGGTAAAAGTGCAGTTCTTC
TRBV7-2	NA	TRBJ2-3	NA	CASSLERVTDTQYF	TGTGCCAGCAGCTTAGAGAGGGTCACAGATACGCAGTATTTT
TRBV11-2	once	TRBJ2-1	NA	CASSLAGINEQFF	TGTGCCAGCAGCTTAGCTGGGATAAATGAGCAGTTCTTC
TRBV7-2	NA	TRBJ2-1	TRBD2	CASSLWRLAAYNEQFF	TGTGCCAGCAGCTTATGGAGACTAGCGGCTTACAATGAGCAGTTCTTC
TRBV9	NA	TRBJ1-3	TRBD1	CASSVEGGALTGSGNTIYF	TGTGCCAGCAGCGTAGAAGGGGGGGCTTTGACAGGGAGTGGAAACACCATATATTTT